The 19 T cell receptor beta chains below were found in one sample sequenced in a study of T-cell reconstitution after alpha-beta-depleted transplantation in children. A TCRbeta library incorporating unique molecular identifiers was prepared. Via MiXCR, TCRdb re-called the PCR reads, giving one row per CDR3 protein. The sample records around 580,000 distinct CDR3 sequences, 27% being singletons. Sequenced material: PBMCs, taken before TCRalphabeta/CD19-depleted stem cell transplant. The receptors were sampled from a boy under two years old with Wiskott-Aldrich syndrome, due to receive a stem cell transplant.

The chain links TRBV5-1 to TRBJ2-3, with TRBD1 identical over 7 bases. This CDR3 region has 16 residues. Germline V gene data show CDR1 as SGHRS and CDR2 as YFSETQ. Unmatched junction bases numbered 10, after V lost 4 bases and J lost 2 bases. The CDR3 DNA sequence: TGCGCCAGCAGCACCCTCCTTAAGGGGGCCACAGATACGCAGTATTTT. It yields the protein CASSTLLKGATDTQYF.

This clonotype was counted between two and nine times. The V gene is TRBV24-1, the J gene TRBJ2-1; 11 bases are shared with TRBD2. V shed 3 bases, J shed 0 bases, and the junction held 9 bases outside the gene matches. Looked up from germline, CDR1 is KGHDR and CDR2 is SFDVKD. This CDR3 is 19 amino acids long. The CDR3 sequence is CATSDPPGLAGSSYNEQFF. The CDR3 bases are TGTGCCACCAGTGATCCCCCTGGACTAGCGGGTAGCTCCTACAATGAGCAGTTCTTC.

V is TRBV20-1 and J is TRBJ2-1, with D tentatively TRBD2 (6 bases). CDR3 length: 15 amino acids. CDR1 is DFQATT and CDR2 is SNEGSKA in the germline V gene (reference sequence). V lost 0 bases, J lost 5 bases, and 14 bases lay in between. The CDR3 region is CSARDLGGLNNEQFF. CDR3 DNA sequence: TGCAGTGCTAGAGATCTGGGAGGCCTTAACAATGAGCAGTTCTTC.

This clonotype has just a few counts. The rearrangement links TRBV27 to TRBJ1-6; D may be TRBD1 (5 bases). CDR3 length: 12 amino acids. Per the germline V gene, CDR1 is MNHEY and CDR2 is SMNVEV (reference sequence). V was clipped by 3 bases and J by 11 bases, with 8 bases between them. CDR3 sequence reads: CASSFRGAPLHF. Here the CDR3 DNA reads TGTGCCAGCAGTTTCCGGGGGGCACCCCTCCACTTT.

This chain joins TRBV21-1 and TRBJ1-5. TRBV21-1 is termed a pseudogene. The length of the CDR3 is 16 residues. CDR3 in DNA: TGTGCCAGCAGCAAAGGGCGGGAGGGAGGCAATCAGCCCCAGCATTTT. It codes for CASSKGREGGNQPQHF.

This clonotype was seen at least ten times. V is TRBV12-3 or TRBV12-4 and J is TRBJ1-2; D remains ambiguous. V was shortened by 4 bases and J by 2 bases, with 5 bases between the two germline ends. The CDR3 loop spans 12 amino acids. This CDR3 is CASSYNNYGYTF. In nucleotides, the CDR3 is TGTGCCAGCAGTTACAACAACTATGGCTACACCTTC.

This clonotype has only a few counts. The DNA of the CDR3 is TGTGCCAGCAGTGCCCAGGGATTGGTGAACACTGAAGCTTTCTTT. This encodes CASSAQGLVNTEAFF. The chain uses TRBV12-3 or TRBV12-4 and TRBJ1-1, with D possibly matching TRBD1 (5 bases). This CDR3 has 15 amino acids. Trimming pared 5 bases from V and 0 bases from J, leaving 13 bases between.

V gene TRBV20-1 combines with J gene TRBJ2-1, with a weak D call TRBD2 (5 bases). The CDR3 sequence is 14 residues long. Germline V gene data show CDR1 as DFQATT and CDR2 as SNEGSKA (reference sequence). V lost 6 bases, J lost 2 bases, and 14 bases lay in between. This CDR3 reads CSARRGLAYNEQFF. CDR3 nucleotide sequence: TGCAGTGCCAGGCGCGGGCTAGCCTACAATGAGCAGTTCTTC.

The chain joins TRBV5-1 to TRBJ2-1; D is tentatively TRBD1 or TRBD2 (5 bases each). The germline CDR1 and CDR2 sequences are SGHRS and YFSETQ. CDR3 size: 15 residues. Deletions cut 3 bases from V and 3 bases from J, with 13 bases between. This chain's CDR3 is CASSSTGTDYNEQFF. The CDR3 DNA reads as TGCGCCAGCAGCTCAACCGGGACGGACTACAATGAGCAGTTCTTC.

The V call is TRBV20-1, the J call TRBJ2-7, with 7 bases fitting TRBD1. This CDR3 has 14 residues. Germline loops: CDR1 DFQATT, CDR2 SNEGSKA (reference sequence). After removal of 3 bases from V and 4 bases from J, the junction contained 9 bases not matched to a gene. The CDR3 DNA reads TGCAGTGCTAGGTCCGGCAGGGGGATTTACGAGCAGTACTTC. Amino acid sequence: CSARSGRGIYEQYF.

The table lists this clonotype with many counts. V usage is TRBV5-1 and J usage is TRBJ2-7, with a weak D call TRBD2 (5 bases). The germline gives CDR1 SGHRS, CDR2 YFSETQ. This CDR3 comprises 12 residues. V lost 4 bases and J lost 0, with 5 bases in between. CDR3 nucleotides: TGCGCCAGCAGCGGGAGCTCCTACGAGCAGTACTTC. The encoded protein is CASSGSSYEQYF.

This rearrangement joins TRBV5-1 to TRBJ2-3; 9 bases match TRBD2. The ends lost 4 bases at V and 4 bases at J; junction bases unmatched: 10. The CDR3 is made up of 16 amino acids. The germline CDR1 and CDR2 sequences are SGHRS and YFSETQ. The CDR3 DNA reads as TGCGCCAGCAGCCCCTTTAGCGGGAGCTGGCCAGATACGCAGTATTTT. Translating gives CASSPFSGSWPDTQYF. The variable domain in full, with the rest retrieved from reference TRBV5-1 and TRBJ2-3, is KAGVTQTPRYLIKTRGQQVTLSCSPISGHRSVSWYQQTPGQGLQFLFEYFSETQRNKGNFPGRFSGRQFSNSRSEMNVSTLELGDSALYLCASSPFSGSWPDTQYFGPGTRLTVL.

In its sample, this clonotype was seen a few times. The chain has TRBV12-3 or TRBV12-4 and TRBJ2-5, with 7 bases lining up with TRBD2. Trimming removed 1 base from V and 9 bases from J; junction bases left unmatched: 5. This CDR3 contains 13 residues. The CDR3 sequence: CASSLGAGMPQYF. In DNA form, the CDR3 reads TGTGCCAGCAGTTTAGGAGCGGGAATGCCCCAGTACTTC.

The chain employs TRBV29-1 and TRBJ2-3; no firm D call. Germline values: CDR1 SQVTM, CDR2 ANQGSEA. The CDR3 is 12 residues long. V was pared by 7 bases and J by 0 bases, with 8 bases between. The chain's CDR3 is CSAHRSTDTQYF. The DNA for the CDR3 is TGCAGCGCCCACCGGAGCACAGATACGCAGTATTTT.

This clonotype occurred a few times. The chain has TRBV6-1 and TRBJ1-6; D not certain. The CDR3 is 15 residues long. V lost 6 bases, J lost 2 bases, and 11 bases lay in between. The germline CDR1 and CDR2 sequences are MNHNS and SASEGT. The CDR3 protein is CASRREWAYNSPLHF. In DNA, the CDR3 is TGTGCCAGCAGGCGAGAGTGGGCCTATAATTCACCCCTCCACTTT.

This clonotype came up a few times. This chain links TRBV9 with TRBJ2-3, with TRBD1 matching 7 bases. This CDR3 comprises 15 residues. CDR1 and CDR2 from the germline V gene are SGDLS and YYNGEE. V shed 3 bases, J shed 3 bases, and the junction held 7 bases outside the gene matches. The CDR3 DNA reads as TGTGCCAGCAGCGCCGGACAGGTGAGGACAGATACGCAGTATTTT. As protein: CASSAGQVRTDTQYF.

The rearrangement links TRBV20-1 to TRBJ2-7, with TRBD2 matching 11 bases. The germline gives CDR1 DFQATT, CDR2 SNEGSKA (reference sequence). V shed 6 bases, J shed 5 bases, and the junction held 12 bases outside the gene matches. The CDR3 spans 15 residues. CDR3 nucleotide sequence: TGCAGTGCCGACAGGCCCGGGACTAGCGGCCACGAGCAGTACTTC. Translating gives CSADRPGTSGHEQYF.

This chain links TRBV10-3 with TRBJ2-3, with 13 bases fitting TRBD2. V shed 4 bases, J shed 2 bases, and the junction held 3 bases outside the gene matches. The CDR3 is 16 amino acids. From germline, CDR1 is ENHRY and CDR2 SYGVKD. In DNA, the CDR3 is TGTGCCATCAGTGCTGGGACTAGCGGGGACACAGATACGCAGTATTTT. Translating it yields CAISAGTSGDTDTQYF.

This chain links TRBV5-1 with TRBJ2-4; 7 positions agree with TRBD1. V gave up 5 bases and J gave up 9 bases; unmatched junction bases: 5. CDR1 and CDR2 (germline): SGHRS, YFSETQ. CDR3 size: 12 residues. CDR3 coding DNA: TGCGCCAGCAGGGACAGGTTGAGCATTCAGTACTTC. Its protein is CASRDRLSIQYF.